This TCR beta chain is drawn from a study of T-cell memory formation after mild COVID-19. This CDR3 spans 20 amino acids. V shed 6 bases and J shed 4 bases, with 31 bases lying between them. The V gene's germline CDR1 is SNHLY and CDR2 FYNNEI. There are a few counts of this clonotype. TCRdb redid the calling of the 5' RACE reads with MiXCR, one entry per CDR3 protein. The sample carries about 88,000 distinct CDR3 sequences, 20% to 25% recorded once. Sequenced material: PBMCs or a T cell subset sorted from them (not recorded which). The source is a man aged 18 to 29 who had mild COVID-19 (a few samples of this study predate the infection). Cell type and time point are not known. The chain joins TRBV2 to TRBJ2-4, with D perhaps assigned TRBD1 or TRBD2 (5 bases each). CDR3 sequence reads: CASSNSETDPRGHSKNIQYF. CDR3 nucleotide sequence: TGTGCCAGCAGCAACTCGGAGACGGACCCACGGGGCCATTCTAAAAACATTCAGTACTTC.